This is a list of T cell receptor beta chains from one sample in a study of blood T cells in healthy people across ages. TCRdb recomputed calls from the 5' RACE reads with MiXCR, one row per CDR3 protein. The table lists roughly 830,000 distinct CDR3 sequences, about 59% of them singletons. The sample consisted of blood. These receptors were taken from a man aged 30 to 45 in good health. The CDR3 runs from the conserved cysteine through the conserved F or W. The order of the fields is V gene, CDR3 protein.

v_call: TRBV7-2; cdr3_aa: CASSRGHSSYNSPLHF
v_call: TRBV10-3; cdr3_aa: CAIGTTGGIGYEQYF
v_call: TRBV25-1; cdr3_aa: CASSDRGTVYGYTF
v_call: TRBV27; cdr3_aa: CASSLDGGAYNEQYF
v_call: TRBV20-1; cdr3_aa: CSAGSGTGVAEETQYF
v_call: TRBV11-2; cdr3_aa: CASSLAVGEQYF
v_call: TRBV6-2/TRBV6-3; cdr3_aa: CASRPQLVNTEAFF
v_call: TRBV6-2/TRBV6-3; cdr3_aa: CAISARLAGSSYEQYF
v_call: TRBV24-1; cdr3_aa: CATNLGAGYGYTF
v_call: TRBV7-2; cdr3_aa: CASSSAQDYGYTF
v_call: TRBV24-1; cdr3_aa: CATSDQTGYEQYF
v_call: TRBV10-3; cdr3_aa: CAISSAANTGELFF
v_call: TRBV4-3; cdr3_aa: CASSHRTANYGYTF
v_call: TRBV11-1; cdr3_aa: CATSTAGALYEQYF
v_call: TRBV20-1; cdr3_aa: CSAVEHGLFF
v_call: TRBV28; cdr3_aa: CASSPGGAQYEQYF
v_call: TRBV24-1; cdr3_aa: CATSEDGTYGYTF
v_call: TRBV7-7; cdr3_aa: CASSRDTLQETQYF
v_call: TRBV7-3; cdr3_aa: CASSFGGTGYNEQFF
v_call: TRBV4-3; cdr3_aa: CASSQDRGVRYNEQFF
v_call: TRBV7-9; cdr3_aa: CASSITIAGEGYEQYF
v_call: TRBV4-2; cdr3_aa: CASSQEAGAVTDTQYF
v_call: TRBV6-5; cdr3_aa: CASSYSIAIQETQYF
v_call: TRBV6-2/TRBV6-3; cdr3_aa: CASSRTGTYEQYF
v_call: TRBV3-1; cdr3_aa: CASSQESRVVDEQFF
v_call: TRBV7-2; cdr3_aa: CASSLTGGREQYF
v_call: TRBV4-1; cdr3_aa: CASSQTNNGPGTYEQYF
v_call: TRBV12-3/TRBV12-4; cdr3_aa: CASSSDSPGELFF
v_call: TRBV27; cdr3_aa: CARSGTVATNEKLFF
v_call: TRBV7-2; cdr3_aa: CASSLAGQASTDTQYF
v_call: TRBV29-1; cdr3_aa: CSVNLRGTNTEAFF
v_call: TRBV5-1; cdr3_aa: CASSLLLGTGLGNEQFF
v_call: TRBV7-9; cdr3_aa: CASSSPESYEQYF
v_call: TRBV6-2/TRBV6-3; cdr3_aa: CASSSPGAGYNEQFF
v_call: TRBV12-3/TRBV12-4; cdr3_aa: CASTLGQGYEQYF
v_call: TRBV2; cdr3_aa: CASSGLADETQYF
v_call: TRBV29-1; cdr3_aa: CSGRVAGANVLTF
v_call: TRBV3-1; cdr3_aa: CASRNPETQYF
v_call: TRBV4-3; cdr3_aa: CASSQYGGSYEQYF
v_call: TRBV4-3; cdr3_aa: CASSKGALGEKLFF
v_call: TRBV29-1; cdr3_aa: CSGMVNTEAFF
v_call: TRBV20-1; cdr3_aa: CSAPEGLAADTQYF
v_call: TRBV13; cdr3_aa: CASSLEMVGHMNTEAFF
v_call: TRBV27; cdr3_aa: CASSLPGRYYEQYF
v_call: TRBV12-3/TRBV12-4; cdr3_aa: CASSIEAWGDGYTF
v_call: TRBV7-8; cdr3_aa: CASRLHPGQGSGQYF
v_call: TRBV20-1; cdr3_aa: CSAPGTPLDTQYF
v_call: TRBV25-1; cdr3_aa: CASRSAGYMNSPLHF
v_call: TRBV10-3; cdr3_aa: CAISARTGNSYEQYF
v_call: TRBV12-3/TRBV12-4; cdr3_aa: CASSFFENIQYF
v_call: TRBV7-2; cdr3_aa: CASNPGGTRVSDEQFF
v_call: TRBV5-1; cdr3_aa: CASSLDGTGIQETQYF